These 20 T cell receptor beta chains were sequenced from one sample in a study of T cells after yellow fever vaccination. TCRdb fed the 5' RACE reads into MiXCR, producing one record per CDR3 protein. The table shows roughly 300,000 distinct CDR3 sequences, with 6.5% to 8.5% occurring only once. The material sequenced was PBMCs, taken 45 days after the first yellow fever vaccination. The receptors were sampled from a man aged 18 to 30 who received the YFV17D yellow fever vaccine.

This clonotype was counted between two and nine times. This sequence joins TRBV19 and TRBJ2-7; TRBD1 might be the D (5 bases). V was trimmed by 3 bases and J by 5 bases, leaving 11 bases between them. This CDR3 is 13 amino acids long. Germline CDR1 and CDR2: LNHDA and SQIVND (reference sequence). Here the CDR3 reads CASSMGARDEQYV. The CDR3 region has the DNA TGTGCCAGTAGTATGGGCGCCAGGGACGAGCAGTACGTC.

This chain links TRBV7-2 with TRBJ1-5; maybe TRBD1 (5 bases). The ends were cut back, 5 bases at V and 4 bases at J, with 18 bases in the middle. CDR3 length: 16 amino acids. Germline V gene lookup returns CDR1 SGHTA and CDR2 FQGNSA. The CDR3, as DNA: TGTGCCAGCAGCCCCGGGGTAGGGGTGCGGAATCAGCCCCAGCATTTT. Translated, it gives CASSPGVGVRNQPQHF.

Here the CDR3 DNA reads TGTGCCAGCAGCTTCCCACATGCGACAGGGGAGAACACAGATACGCAGTATTTT. Its protein is CASSFPHATGENTDTQYF. V usage is TRBV11-1 and J usage is TRBJ2-3; TRBD1 matches 8 bases. Losses at the gene ends were 3 bases for V and 2 bases for J; bases not matched to a gene: 13. Germline CDR1 reads SGHAT; CDR2 reads FQDESV (reference sequence). This CDR3 spans 18 amino acids.

The J gene is TRBJ1-1, the V gene TRBV10-2; D gene unclear. The germline V and J ends were trimmed by 3 bases and 3 bases, with 20 bases remaining between them. Germline V CDR1 and CDR2: WSHSY, SAAADI. The CDR3 loop spans 17 amino acids. CDR3: CASSDPPNLVRHTEAFF. The CDR3 nucleotides are TGCGCCAGCAGTGACCCACCAAACTTGGTACGGCACACTGAAGCTTTCTTT.

This clonotype was seen many times. The chain joins TRBV4-2 to TRBJ2-1, with TRBD2 identical over 8 bases. V dropped 1 base and J dropped 2; count of bases not matched to a gene: 4. Germline CDR1 reads LGHNA; CDR2 reads YNFKEQ. The CDR3 runs to 16 residues. The CDR3 DNA follows: TGTGCCAGCAGCCAAGCACTAGCGGTGCCCTACAATGAGCAGTTCTTC. Its protein product is CASSQALAVPYNEQFF.

This clonotype was recorded at least ten times. The chain links TRBV6-2 or TRBV6-3 to TRBJ1-1; 8 positions agree with TRBD1. Per the germline V gene, CDR1 is MNHEY and CDR2 is SVGEGT. The CDR3 sequence is 16 residues long. The ends lost 5 bases at V and 7 bases at J; junction bases unmatched: 15. CDR3 amino acids: CASSPRTGPSQGEAFF. The CDR3 bases are TGTGCCAGCAGTCCCCGGACAGGGCCAAGTCAGGGTGAAGCTTTCTTT.

There are many counts of this clonotype. J is TRBJ2-5 and V is TRBV7-9; perhaps D is TRBD1 or TRBD2 (5 bases each). The V and J ends lost 4 bases and 1 base respectively, with 7 bases between them. This CDR3 spans 13 amino acids. The V gene's germline CDR1 is SEHNR and CDR2 FQNEAQ (reference sequence). The CDR3 loop reads CASSSGTQETQYF. For the CDR3, the DNA is TGTGCCAGCAGCTCAGGGACCCAAGAGACCCAGTACTTC.

This chain uses TRBV2 with TRBJ2-7; D possibly corresponds to TRBD1 (5 bases). Deletions cut 8 bases from V and 3 bases from J, with 11 bases between. CDR1 SNHLY and CDR2 FYNNEI come from the germline V gene. The CDR3 has 12 residues. DNA for the CDR3: TGTGCCAGCGGAACAGGATACTACGAGCAGTACGTC. Protein product: CASGTGYYEQYV.

Concerning this clonotype itself: A much larger clone differs from this one at a single base, so this may be a read error. This sequence joins TRBV7-2 and TRBJ1-3; D is undetermined. Germline V gives CDR1 SGHTA, CDR2 FQGNSA. V lost 5 bases to trimming and J lost 4 bases, with 6 bases between them. This CDR3 comprises 12 residues. CDR3 region: CASSKTGNTIYF. The DNA of the CDR3 is TGTGCCAGCAGCAAGACAGGAAACACCATATATTTT.

In its sample, this clonotype was seen a few times. This rearrangement joins TRBV24-1 to TRBJ2-2; possible D gene TRBD2, 5 bases. Trimming removed 4 bases from V and 5 bases from J, with 13 bases in between. This CDR3 comprises 15 residues. Germline V CDR1 and CDR2: KGHDR, SFDVKD. CDR3 DNA: TGTGCCACCAGTGACTGGGCCACGGGGACCGGGGAGCTGTTTTTT. The encoded protein is CATSDWATGTGELFF.

V usage is TRBV7-2 and J usage is TRBJ1-5; 7 nucleotides match TRBD1. CDR1 SGHTA and CDR2 FQGNSA come from the germline V gene. The J segment lost 4 bases and the V segment lost 3 bases, leaving 6 bases of the junction unmatched. The CDR3 sequence is 15 residues long. Written as DNA, the CDR3 is TGTGCCAGCAGCTTTGCAGGGGGAACGAATCAGCCCCAGCATTTT. Its protein is CASSFAGGTNQPQHF.

This clonotype was detected a few times. The chain links TRBV5-1 to TRBJ2-5, with D uncertain. The CDR3 runs 15 residues. CDR1 and CDR2 (germline): SGHRS, YFSETQ. V was cut by 3 bases and J by 4 bases, with 16 bases left in between. As DNA, the CDR3 is TGCGCCAGCAGCTACGTAACCGGGCCCTTAGAGACCCAGTACTTC. Its protein is CASSYVTGPLETQYF.

This clonotype was recorded many times. The chain joins TRBV5-5 to TRBJ2-1; a weak D match, TRBD1 (6 bases). The CDR3 runs 15 residues. CDR1 is SGHKS and CDR2 is YYEKEE in the germline V gene (reference sequence). V was shortened by 4 bases and J by 0 bases, with 11 bases between the two germline ends. The CDR3 spells CASSIRGSSYNEQFF. The CDR3 DNA reads TGTGCCAGCAGCATTAGGGGGAGCTCCTACAATGAGCAGTTCTTC. Based on the CDR3 plus reference TRBV5-5 and TRBJ2-1, the full variable domain is DAGVTQSPTHLIKTRGQQVTLRCSPISGHKSVSWYQQVLGQGPQFIFQYYEKEERGRGNFPDRFSARQFPNYSSELNVNALLLGDSALYLCASSIRGSSYNEQFFGPGTRLTVL.

V is TRBV5-6 and J is TRBJ1-2; D not resolved. Trimming removed 2 bases at V and 8 bases at J, with 16 bases between. The CDR3 extends over 14 amino acids. Germline V CDR1 and CDR2: SGHDT, YYEEEE. CDR3 sequence (DNA): TGTGCCAGCAGCTTATATATAAACAGAGAGGGCTACACCTTC. This codes for CASSLYINREGYTF.

This clonotype was detected ten times or more. The chain recombines TRBV7-2 with TRBJ2-7; 11 bases map to TRBD2. There are 18 residues in the CDR3. Germline V gene lookup returns CDR1 SGHTA and CDR2 FQGNSA. Germline trimming cut 2 bases from V and 8 bases from J; bases unmatched to any gene: 17. The CDR3 DNA reads TGTGCCAGCAGCTTAACGCCTGGACTAGCGGGCGTCCCAGGGCAGCAGTACTTC. This codes for CASSLTPGLAGVPGQQYF.

This clonotype was detected only a few times. The chain combines TRBV4-1 with TRBJ2-1, with 9 positions matching TRBD2. Germline V gene lookup returns CDR1 MGHRA and CDR2 YSYEKL. J was trimmed by 3 bases and V by 3 bases; bases with no gene match: 6. This CDR3 spans 16 amino acids. The CDR3 DNA reads as TGCGCCAGCAGCCAGGGGACTAGCACTTTCTACAATGAGCAGTTCTTC. Protein: CASSQGTSTFYNEQFF.

This clonotype was observed a handful of times. The chain recombines TRBV19 with TRBJ2-5; D might be TRBD1 (6 bases). This CDR3 is built from 16 residues. Trimming stripped 2 bases from V and 2 bases from J, with 15 bases between. Germline V gene lookup returns CDR1 LNHDA and CDR2 SQIVND (reference sequence). The CDR3, as DNA: TGTGCCAGTAGTATACAGGGGCTCCAGTCTCAAGAGACCCAGTACTTC. Translating gives CASSIQGLQSQETQYF.

The chain carries TRBV5-1 and TRBJ2-5; 11 bases fit TRBD1. From germline, CDR1 is SGHRS and CDR2 YFSETQ. V dropped 3 bases and J dropped 4; count of bases not matched to a gene: 5. There are 15 residues in the CDR3. The CDR3 region has the DNA TGCGCCAGCAGCTCCGGGACAGGGGGTCGAGAGACCCAGTACTTC. Translation: CASSSGTGGRETQYF.

This clonotype has only a few counts. The chain links TRBV10-3 to TRBJ2-1; unclear D gene. Per germline, CDR1 ENHRY and CDR2 SYGVKD. V lost 5 bases and J 7 bases, leaving 15 bases between the germline ends. The CDR3 is made up of 14 amino acids. The CDR3: CAISPTFRINEQFF. In DNA form, the CDR3 reads TGTGCCATCAGTCCAACGTTCCGGATTAATGAGCAGTTCTTC.

This clonotype was counted a few times. The chain combines TRBV11-1 with TRBJ2-1; tentatively, D is TRBD2 (6 bases). Trimming removed 4 bases from V and 0 bases from J, with 19 bases in between. Looked up from germline, CDR1 is SGHAT and CDR2 is FQDESV (reference sequence). The CDR3 has 18 amino acids. The CDR3 DNA follows: TGTGCCAGCAGCTCGTCTCGGGGGTCGAGAAGCTCCTACAATGAGCAGTTCTTC. Its protein is CASSSSRGSRSSYNEQFF.